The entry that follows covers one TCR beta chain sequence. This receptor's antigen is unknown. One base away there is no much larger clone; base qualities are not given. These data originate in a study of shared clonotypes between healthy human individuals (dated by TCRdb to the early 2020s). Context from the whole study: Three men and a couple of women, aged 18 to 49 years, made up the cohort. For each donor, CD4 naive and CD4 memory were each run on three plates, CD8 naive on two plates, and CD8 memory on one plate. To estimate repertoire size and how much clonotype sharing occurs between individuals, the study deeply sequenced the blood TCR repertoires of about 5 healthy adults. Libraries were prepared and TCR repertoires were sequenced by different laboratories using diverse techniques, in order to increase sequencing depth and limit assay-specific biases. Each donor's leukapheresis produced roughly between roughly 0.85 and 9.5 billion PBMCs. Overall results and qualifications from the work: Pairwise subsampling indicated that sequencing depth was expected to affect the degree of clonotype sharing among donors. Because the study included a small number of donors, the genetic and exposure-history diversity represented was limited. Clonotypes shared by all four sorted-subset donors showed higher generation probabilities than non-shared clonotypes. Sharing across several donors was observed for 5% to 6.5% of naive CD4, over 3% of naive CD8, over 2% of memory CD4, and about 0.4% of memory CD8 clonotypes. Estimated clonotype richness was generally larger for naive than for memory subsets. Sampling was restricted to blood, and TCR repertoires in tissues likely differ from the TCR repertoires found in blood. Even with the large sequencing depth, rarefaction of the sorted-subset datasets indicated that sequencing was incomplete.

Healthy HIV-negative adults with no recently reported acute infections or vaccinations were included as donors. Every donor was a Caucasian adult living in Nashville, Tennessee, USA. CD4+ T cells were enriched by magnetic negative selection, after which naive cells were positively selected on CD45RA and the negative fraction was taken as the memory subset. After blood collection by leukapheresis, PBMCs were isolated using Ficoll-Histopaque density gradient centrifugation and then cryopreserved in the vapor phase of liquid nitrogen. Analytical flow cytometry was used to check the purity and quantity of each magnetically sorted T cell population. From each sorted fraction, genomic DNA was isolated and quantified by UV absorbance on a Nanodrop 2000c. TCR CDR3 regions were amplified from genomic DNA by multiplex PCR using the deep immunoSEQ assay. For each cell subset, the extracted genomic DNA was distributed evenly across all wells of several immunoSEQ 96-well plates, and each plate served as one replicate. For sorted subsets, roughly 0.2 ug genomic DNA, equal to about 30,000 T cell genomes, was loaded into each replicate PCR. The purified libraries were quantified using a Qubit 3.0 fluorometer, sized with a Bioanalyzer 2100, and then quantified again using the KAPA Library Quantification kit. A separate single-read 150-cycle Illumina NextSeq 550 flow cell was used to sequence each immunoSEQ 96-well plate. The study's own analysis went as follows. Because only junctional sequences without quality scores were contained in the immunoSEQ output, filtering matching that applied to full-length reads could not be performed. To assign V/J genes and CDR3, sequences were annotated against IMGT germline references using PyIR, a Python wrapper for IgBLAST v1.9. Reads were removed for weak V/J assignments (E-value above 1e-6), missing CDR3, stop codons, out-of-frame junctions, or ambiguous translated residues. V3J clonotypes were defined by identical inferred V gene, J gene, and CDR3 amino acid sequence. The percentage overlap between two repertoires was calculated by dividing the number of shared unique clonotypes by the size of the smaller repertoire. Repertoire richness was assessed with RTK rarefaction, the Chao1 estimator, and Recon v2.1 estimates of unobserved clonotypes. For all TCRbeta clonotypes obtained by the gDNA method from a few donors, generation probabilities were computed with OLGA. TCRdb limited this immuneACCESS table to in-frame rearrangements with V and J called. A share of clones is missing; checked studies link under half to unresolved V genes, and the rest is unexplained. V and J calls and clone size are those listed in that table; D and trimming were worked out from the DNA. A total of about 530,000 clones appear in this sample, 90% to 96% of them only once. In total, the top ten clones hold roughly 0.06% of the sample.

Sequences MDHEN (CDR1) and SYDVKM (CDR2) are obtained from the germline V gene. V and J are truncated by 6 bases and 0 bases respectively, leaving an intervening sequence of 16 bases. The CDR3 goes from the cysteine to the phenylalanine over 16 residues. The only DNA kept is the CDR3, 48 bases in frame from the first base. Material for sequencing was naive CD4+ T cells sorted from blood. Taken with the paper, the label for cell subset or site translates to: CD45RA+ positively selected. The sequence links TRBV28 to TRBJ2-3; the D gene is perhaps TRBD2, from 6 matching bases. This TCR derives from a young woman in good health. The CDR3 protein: CASSYGTGSSTDTQYF. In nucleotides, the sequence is TGTGCCAGCAGCTATGGGACTGGCAGTAGCACAGATACGCAGTATTTT.